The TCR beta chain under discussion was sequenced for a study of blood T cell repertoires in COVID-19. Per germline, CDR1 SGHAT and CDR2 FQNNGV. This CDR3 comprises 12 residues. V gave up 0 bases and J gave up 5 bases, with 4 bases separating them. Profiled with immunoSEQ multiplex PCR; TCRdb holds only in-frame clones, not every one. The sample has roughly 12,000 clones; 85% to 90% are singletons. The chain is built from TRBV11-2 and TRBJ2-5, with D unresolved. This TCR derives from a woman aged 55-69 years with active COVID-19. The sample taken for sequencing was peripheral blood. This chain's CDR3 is CASSLDGETQYF. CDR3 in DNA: TGTGCCAGCAGCTTAGACGGGGAGACCCAGTACTTC.